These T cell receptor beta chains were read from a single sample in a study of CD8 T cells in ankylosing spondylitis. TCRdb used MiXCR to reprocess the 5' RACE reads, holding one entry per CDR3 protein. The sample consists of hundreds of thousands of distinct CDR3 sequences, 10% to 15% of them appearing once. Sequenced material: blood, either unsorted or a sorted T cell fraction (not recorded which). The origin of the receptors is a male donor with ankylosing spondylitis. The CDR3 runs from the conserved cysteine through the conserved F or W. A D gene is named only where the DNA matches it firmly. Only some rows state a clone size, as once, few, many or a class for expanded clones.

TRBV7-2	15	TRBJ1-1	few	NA	CASTPRGGGDTEAFF	TGTGCCAGCACCCCGAGAGGCGGGGGCGACACTGAAGCTTTCTTT
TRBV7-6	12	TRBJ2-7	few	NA	CASSLNTGEQYF	TGTGCCAGCAGCTTAAACACTGGCGAGCAGTACTTC
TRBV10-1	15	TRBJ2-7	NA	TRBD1	CASSESGTGAYEQYF	TGCGCCAGCAGTGAGTCGGGGACAGGGGCCTACGAGCAGTACTTC
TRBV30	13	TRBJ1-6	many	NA	CAWAQINSSPLHF	TGTGCCTGGGCCCAGATAAACAGCTCACCCCTCCACTTT
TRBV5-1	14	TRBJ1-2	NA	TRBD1	CASSYWTGAYGYTF	TGCGCCAGCAGCTATTGGACAGGGGCCTATGGCTACACCTTC
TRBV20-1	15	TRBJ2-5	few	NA	CSAKRRLGAQETQYF	TGCAGTGCTAAAAGACGACTAGGAGCGCAAGAGACCCAGTACTTC
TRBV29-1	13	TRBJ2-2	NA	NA	CSVSRGDRGELFF	TGCAGCGTTTCCCGGGGTGATCGAGGGGAGCTGTTTTTT
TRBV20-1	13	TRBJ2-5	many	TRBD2	CSARASGGETQYF	TGCAGTGCTAGGGCTAGCGGGGGGGAGACCCAGTACTTC
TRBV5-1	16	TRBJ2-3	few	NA	CASSLGGTSDTDTQYF	TGCGCCAGCAGCTTAGGCGGGACTTCCGACACAGATACGCAGTATTTT
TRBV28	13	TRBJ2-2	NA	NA	CASWFGDTGELFF	TGTGCCAGTTGGTTCGGGGACACCGGGGAGCTGTTTTTT
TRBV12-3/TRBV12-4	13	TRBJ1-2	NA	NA	CASSYHGNYGYTF	TGTGCCAGCAGTTATCACGGTAACTATGGCTACACCTTC
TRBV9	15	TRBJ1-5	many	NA	CASSVVGSPNQPQHF	TGTGCCAGCAGCGTAGTGGGCAGTCCCAATCAGCCCCAGCATTTT
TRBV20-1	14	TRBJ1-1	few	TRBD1	CSASRQGGNTEAFF	TGCAGTGCTAGTCGACAGGGAGGGAACACTGAAGCTTTCTTT
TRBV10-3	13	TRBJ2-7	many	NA	CAIASRVSYEQYF	TGTGCCATCGCTTCGAGGGTTTCCTACGAGCAGTACTTC
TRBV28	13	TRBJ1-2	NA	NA	CASSPYDRGGYTF	TGTGCCAGCAGCCCTTATGATCGGGGTGGCTACACCTTC
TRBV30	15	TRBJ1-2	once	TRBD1	CAWKEDRTLNYGYTF	TGTGCCTGGAAAGAGGACAGGACCTTGAACTATGGCTACACCTTC
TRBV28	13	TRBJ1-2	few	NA	CASIRIGYYGYTF	TGTGCCAGCATCAGGATTGGATACTATGGCTACACCTTC
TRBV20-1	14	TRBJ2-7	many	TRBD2	CSADSGSWSYEQYF	TGCAGTGCGGATAGCGGGAGCTGGTCCTACGAGCAGTACTTC
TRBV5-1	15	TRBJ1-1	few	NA	CASSFFGLGDTEAFF	TGCGCCAGCAGCTTCTTCGGGTTGGGGGACACTGAAGCTTTCTTT
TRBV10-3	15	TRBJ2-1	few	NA	CAIRVSESSYNEQFF	TGTGCCATCAGGGTTTCGGAGAGCTCCTACAATGAGCAGTTCTTC
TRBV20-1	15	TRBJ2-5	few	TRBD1	CSASPLQGAGETQYF	TGCAGTGCTAGTCCTCTACAGGGGGCGGGGGAGACCCAGTACTTC
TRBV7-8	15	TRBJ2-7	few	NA	CASSRFGGRDYEQYF	TGTGCCAGCAGCCGTTTTGGTGGAAGAGATTACGAGCAGTACTTC
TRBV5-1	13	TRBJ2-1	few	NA	CASTPDGYNEQFF	TGCGCCAGCACCCCTGACGGATACAATGAGCAGTTCTTC
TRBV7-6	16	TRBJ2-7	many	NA	CASSLEPAVNPHEQYF	TGTGCCAGCAGCTTAGAGCCGGCAGTTAACCCGCACGAGCAGTACTTC
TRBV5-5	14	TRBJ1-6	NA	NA	CASRLLEYNSPLHF	TGTGCCAGCAGGCTGTTAGAATATAATTCACCCCTCCACTTT
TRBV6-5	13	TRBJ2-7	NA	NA	CASSLQDTYEQYF	TGTGCCAGCAGTCTACAGGACACCTACGAGCAGTACTTC